The rows below give T cell receptor beta chains drawn from one sample of a study of response to subunit inactivated influenza vaccine. TCRdb redid the calling of the RT-PCR reads with MiXCR, one entry per CDR3 protein. Seen here are about 500,000 distinct CDR3 sequences, 16% observed once, and the top ten hold 3%. The sample was CD4+ T cells sorted from PBMCs, taken about 24 months after vaccination. The receptors were gathered from a man between 50 and 70 years old who received an inactivated influenza vaccine. Both conserved end residues are part of each CDR3. The D gene is left open where the match is weak. Expanded clones get a size class; other rows say once, few or many, or leave the size out.

V gene	D gene	J gene	clone size	CDR3 DNA	CDR3 protein
TRBV2	NA	TRBJ1-4	few	TGTGCCAGCAGGAAAGGACAGAACTCTGCAACTAATGAAAAACTGTTTTTT	CASRKGQNSATNEKLFF
TRBV20-1	NA	TRBJ2-2	NA	TGCAGTGCTAGAGCGAGACCGGGCACCGGGGAGCTGGTTTTT	CSARARPGTGELVF
TRBV12-3/TRBV12-4	TRBD1	TRBJ2-3	few	TGTGCCAGCAGTGACAGGGGGCCAGATACGCAGTATTTT	CASSDRGPDTQYF
TRBV12-3/TRBV12-4	TRBD1	TRBJ2-3	NA	TGTGCCAGCGGAAGACAGGGGGGAGATACGCAGTATTTT	CASGRQGGDTQYF
TRBV7-3	TRBD1	TRBJ1-1	NA	TGTGCCAGCAGCCCCGGGACAGCGACTGAAGCTTTCTTT	CASSPGTATEAFF
TRBV7-8	TRBD1	TRBJ1-5	many	TGTGCCAGCAGCCTGACAGGGACTCAGCCCCAGCATTTT	CASSLTGTQPQHF
TRBV24-1	NA	TRBJ2-1	NA	TGTGCCACCAGTGATTCAAATAGGTACAATGAGCAGTTCTTC	CATSDSNRYNEQFF
TRBV18	NA	TRBJ2-7	NA	TGTGCCAGCTCACCACTGGGAAACGAGCAGTACTTC	CASSPLGNEQYF
TRBV12-3/TRBV12-4	NA	TRBJ1-5	NA	TGTGCCAGCAGTAGACAGAGAAATAGCAATCAGCCCCAGCATTTT	CASSRQRNSNQPQHF
TRBV14	NA	TRBJ2-1	few	TGTGCCAGCAGCCAAGATCGAAACAATGAGCAGTTCTTC	CASSQDRNNEQFF